This section outlines one TCR beta chain sequence together with its context. This entry is derived from a study of blood T cell repertoires in COVID-19. Background on the study: COVID-19 samples from acute and convalescent phases originated in the United States, Italy and Spain. T cells, B-cell-depleted T cells, or PBMCs provided the cDNA or gDNA that served as material.

Germline V gene data show CDR1 as MNHEY and CDR2 as SVGEGT. Trimming pared 2 bases from V and 0 bases from J, leaving 8 bases between. There are 14 residues in the CDR3. In the original processing: Reference gene primers were amplified, and this amplification served to estimate nucleated cell counts. Produced via immunoSEQ multiplex PCR; TCRdb's table is partial and in-frame only. V and J calls and clone size are copied from that table; D and trimming were computed from the DNA. The top ten hold 6.5% to 8.5% of the sample, which has tens of thousands of clones, roughly four fifths seen once. The chain is built from TRBV6-2 or TRBV6-3 and TRBJ2-7, with D possibly TRBD1 on 6 matching bases. The sequenced material came from peripheral blood. The TCR was taken from a man aged 45-65 years with active or convalescent COVID-19. CDR3 protein: CASSYTGLSYEQYF. The CDR3 nucleotides are TGTGCCAGCAGTTACACAGGGCTCTCCTACGAGCAGTACTTC.